Listed here are 20 T cell receptor beta chains from one sample, sequenced in a study of beta chain features in type 1 diabetes. Expressed TCRB transcripts were sequenced, since all the RNA that had been isolated was reverse transcribed. Sequencing used immunoSEQ multiplex PCR; TCRdb keeps in-frame clones, though not all of them. The repertoire includes about 200,000 clones, approximately 11% of them detected once, and 1% to 1.5% sits in the top ten. Sequences were obtained from central memory CD4+ T cells from blood. The receptors were gathered from a young man in good health.

This clone was picked up many times. Germline and junction disagree at one end, which may indicate a read error. The rearrangement links TRBV25-1 to TRBJ1-3; D call uncertain. The CDR3 length is 13 residues. The germline V gene encodes CDR1 MGHDK and CDR2 SYGVNS. CDR3 in amino acids: CASSETREGSAHF. The DNA of the CDR3 is TGTGCCAGCAGTGAAACACGGGAGGGATCTGCACATTTT.

This clone was recorded many times. The chain recombines TRBV6-5 with TRBJ1-1; D unresolved. This CDR3 contains 11 residues. V gave up 3 bases and J gave up 8 bases, with 7 bases separating them. Per germline, CDR1 MNHEY and CDR2 SVGAGI. The CDR3 spells CASSYLEEAFF. In DNA form, the CDR3 reads TGTGCCAGCAGTTATTTGGAGGAAGCTTTCTTT.

A few counts support this clone. The chain recombines TRBV7-2 with TRBJ1-1; 8 bases are a match to TRBD1. This CDR3 has 14 residues. CDR1 and CDR2 from the germline V gene are SGHTA and FQGNSA. With V trimmed by 6 bases and J by 0 bases, 3 bases remained unmatched. In DNA, the CDR3 is TGTGCCAGCAGTTGGACAGGGATGAACACTGAAGCTTTCTTT. Its translation is CASSWTGMNTEAFF.

In this sample, this clone turned up many times. The V call is TRBV20-1, the J call TRBJ2-1; D possibly matches TRBD1 or TRBD2 (5 bases each). This CDR3 comprises 10 residues. The germline gives CDR1 DFQATT, CDR2 SNEGSKA (reference sequence). The CDR3 reads CSGARNEQFF. The DNA of the CDR3 is TGCAGCGGGGCCCGCAATGAGCAGTTCTTC.

The table lists this clone with many counts. The rearrangement joins TRBV30 to TRBJ1-5; 7 positions match TRBD1. This CDR3 has 13 residues. CDR1 is GTSNPN and CDR2 is SVGIG in the germline V gene (reference sequence). The trim removed 7 bases at V and 7 bases at J, leaving 10 bases unmatched. This CDR3 is CALSEGADQPQHF. Written as DNA, the CDR3 is TGTGCCTTGTCGGAGGGGGCCGACCAGCCCCAGCATTTT. Supplemented by reference TRBV30 and TRBJ1-5, the full variable domain reads SQTIHQWPATLVQPVGSPLSLECTVEGTSNPNLYWYRQAAGRGLQLLFYSVGIGQISSEVPQNLSASRPQDRQFILSSKKLLLSDSGFYLCALSEGADQPQHFGDGTRLSIL.

This clone was counted only a few times. CDR3 loop: CAWRPPSRGNEQFF. The CDR3, as DNA: TGTGCCTGGAGACCCCCCTCAAGGGGCAATGAGCAGTTCTTC. V gene TRBV30 combines with J gene TRBJ2-1; D might be TRBD1 (5 bases). The CDR3 sequence is 14 residues long. The germline CDR1 and CDR2 sequences are GTSNPN and SVGIG (reference sequence). Trimming took 3 bases from V and 6 from J, leaving 15 bases between them.

This clone was detected only a few times. The genes are TRBV5-8 and TRBJ2-3; D gene ambiguous. The CDR3 is 12 amino acids. Looked up from germline, CDR1 is SGHTS and CDR2 is YDEGEE. Trimming shortened V by 0 bases and J by 7 bases, and 6 bases separated the two germline ends. The CDR3 nucleotides are TGTGCCAGCAGCTTGGATATGTATACGCAGTATTTT. It specifies CASSLDMYTQYF.

The chain joins TRBV7-9 to TRBJ1-4; tentative D call: TRBD1 (5 bases). The CDR3 is made up of 15 amino acids. The V gene lost 5 bases and the J gene lost 1 base, with 11 bases spanning the gap. Germline loops: CDR1 SEHNR, CDR2 FQNEAQ (reference sequence). The CDR3 loop reads CASSRLQGTNEKLFF. The CDR3, as DNA: TGTGCCAGCAGCCGCCTGCAGGGAACTAATGAAAAACTGTTTTTT. The full variable domain, rest sourced from reference TRBV7-9 and TRBJ1-4, is DTGVSQNPRHKITKRGQNVTFRCDPISEHNRLYWYRQTLGQGPEFLTYFQNEAQLEKSRLLSDRFSAERPKGSFSTLEIQRTEQGDSAMYLCASSRLQGTNEKLFFGSGTQLSVL.

The chain combines TRBV30 with TRBJ1-2; weak D call: TRBD1 (6 bases). Germline CDR1 and CDR2: GTSNPN and SVGIG (reference sequence). This CDR3 contains 16 residues. V dropped 0 bases and J dropped 4 bases, with 18 bases sitting between them. The CDR3, as DNA: TGTGCCTGGAGTGTAGGGGGTGGCAGGCAGGGCTATGGCTACACCTTC. Amino acid sequence: CAWSVGGGRQGYGYTF.

This clone came up many times. The rearrangement uses TRBV7-2 and TRBJ2-2, with a possible D match to TRBD1 (5 bases). Germline-derived CDR1 and CDR2 are SGHTA and FQGNSA. This CDR3 is 12 amino acids long. V dropped 2 bases and J dropped 7 bases, with 5 bases sitting between them. CDR3 in DNA: TGTGCCAGCAGCTTAAGGGGCGGGGAGCTGTTTTTT. Its protein product is CASSLRGGELFF.

The chain joins TRBV28 to TRBJ2-5; 7 nucleotides line up with TRBD1. Germline V gene data show CDR1 as MDHEN and CDR2 as SYDVKM. Unmatched junction bases numbered 5, after V lost 3 bases and J lost 4 bases. This CDR3 has 14 amino acids. The CDR3 spells CASSFEGARETQYF. The CDR3, as DNA: TGTGCCAGCAGTTTCGAGGGGGCCCGAGAGACCCAGTACTTC.

This clone came up a few times. The chain has TRBV5-4 and TRBJ2-1; the match to TRBD2 covers 9 bases. J lost 10 bases, V lost 4 bases, and 9 bases had no gene match. Germline loops: CDR1 SGHNT, CDR2 YYREEE (reference sequence). This CDR3 has 14 residues. CDR3 region: CASSRELAGYEQFF. CDR3 coding DNA: TGTGCCAGCAGCCGGGAGCTAGCGGGATACGAGCAGTTCTTC.

This clone appeared many times. The chain uses TRBV4-3 and TRBJ2-3; weak D call: TRBD1 (5 bases). Germline assignment: CDR1 LGHNA and CDR2 YSLEER. Trimming removed 0 bases at V and 10 bases at J, with 20 bases between. The CDR3 totals 16 residues. The CDR3 spells CASSQDLGQGQPPQYF. Here the CDR3 DNA reads TGCGCCAGCAGCCAAGACTTAGGGCAGGGCCAACCACCGCAGTATTTT.

This clone was recorded many times. The chain combines TRBV27 with TRBJ2-3, with a possible D match to TRBD2 (5 bases). This CDR3 comprises 16 residues. Trimming stripped 2 bases from V and 0 bases from J, with 12 bases between. In germline, CDR1 is MNHEY, CDR2 SMNVEV (reference sequence). The CDR3 coding sequence is TGTGCCAGCAGTTTAAGTTCTAGCCCGAGCACAGATACGCAGTATTTT. This gives the protein CASSLSSSPSTDTQYF.

V and J are TRBV6-6 and TRBJ2-2, with D uncertain. The germline CDR1 and CDR2 sequences are MNHNY and SVGAGI (reference sequence). The CDR3 contains 11 residues. The ends were cut back, 8 bases at V and 6 bases at J, with 7 bases in the middle. The CDR3 region is CASHNAGELFF. Written as DNA, the CDR3 is TGTGCCAGCCACAATGCCGGGGAGCTGTTTTTT.

The J gene is TRBJ2-7, the V gene TRBV29-1, with 9 nucleotides matching TRBD1. The CDR3 runs 12 residues. Looked up from germline, CDR1 is SQVTM and CDR2 is ANQGSEA. V lost 0 bases, J lost 11 bases, and 5 bases stayed unmatched. The DNA of the CDR3 is TGCAGCGTTGAAGATGGGGGACAGGGAGAGTACTTC. It translates to CSVEDGGQGEYF.

Only a few counts were recorded for this clone. This sequence joins TRBV21-1 and TRBJ2-5; the table gives TRBD1 as D, unverified against the DNA. TRBV21-1 is a pseudogene segment. The CDR3 has 14 amino acids. The CDR3 DNA reads as TGTGCCTGCCCGGGACAGGGGGCTCAAGAGACCCAGTACTTC. Encoded protein: CACPGQGAQETQYF.

The CDR3 nucleotides are TGTGCCAGCACACCACGGGGAGGGAGAGCGGGCGACTCCTACGAGCAGTACTTC. This codes for CASTPRGGRAGDSYEQYF. The chain has TRBV27 and TRBJ2-7; 7 bases line up with TRBD2. Germline V lookup: CDR1 MNHEY, CDR2 SMNVEV (reference sequence). The junction had 18 bases not matched to a gene; V was cut back by 7 bases and J by 0 bases. The CDR3 has 18 amino acids.

This clone was counted a few times. CDR3 nucleotide sequence: TGTGCCACCAGCAGAGATATAGAGACCCAGTACTTC. This codes for CATSRDIETQYF. The rearrangement joins TRBV15 to TRBJ2-5; D unclear. With 0 bases removed from V and 4 bases from J, the gap between germline ends came to 3 bases. The CDR3 loop spans 12 amino acids. CDR1 is LNHNV and CDR2 is YYDKDF in the germline V gene (reference sequence).

This clone was seen a handful of times. The chain couples TRBV30 to TRBJ1-5, with D tentatively TRBD1 (5 bases). Looked up from germline, CDR1 is GTSNPN and CDR2 is SVGIG (reference sequence). Trimming left V 3 bases short and J 2 bases short, with 14 bases between. This CDR3 has 15 residues. CDR3 in amino acids: CAWRSPQEGNQPQHF. In DNA, the CDR3 is TGTGCCTGGAGATCCCCACAGGAGGGCAATCAGCCCCAGCATTTT.